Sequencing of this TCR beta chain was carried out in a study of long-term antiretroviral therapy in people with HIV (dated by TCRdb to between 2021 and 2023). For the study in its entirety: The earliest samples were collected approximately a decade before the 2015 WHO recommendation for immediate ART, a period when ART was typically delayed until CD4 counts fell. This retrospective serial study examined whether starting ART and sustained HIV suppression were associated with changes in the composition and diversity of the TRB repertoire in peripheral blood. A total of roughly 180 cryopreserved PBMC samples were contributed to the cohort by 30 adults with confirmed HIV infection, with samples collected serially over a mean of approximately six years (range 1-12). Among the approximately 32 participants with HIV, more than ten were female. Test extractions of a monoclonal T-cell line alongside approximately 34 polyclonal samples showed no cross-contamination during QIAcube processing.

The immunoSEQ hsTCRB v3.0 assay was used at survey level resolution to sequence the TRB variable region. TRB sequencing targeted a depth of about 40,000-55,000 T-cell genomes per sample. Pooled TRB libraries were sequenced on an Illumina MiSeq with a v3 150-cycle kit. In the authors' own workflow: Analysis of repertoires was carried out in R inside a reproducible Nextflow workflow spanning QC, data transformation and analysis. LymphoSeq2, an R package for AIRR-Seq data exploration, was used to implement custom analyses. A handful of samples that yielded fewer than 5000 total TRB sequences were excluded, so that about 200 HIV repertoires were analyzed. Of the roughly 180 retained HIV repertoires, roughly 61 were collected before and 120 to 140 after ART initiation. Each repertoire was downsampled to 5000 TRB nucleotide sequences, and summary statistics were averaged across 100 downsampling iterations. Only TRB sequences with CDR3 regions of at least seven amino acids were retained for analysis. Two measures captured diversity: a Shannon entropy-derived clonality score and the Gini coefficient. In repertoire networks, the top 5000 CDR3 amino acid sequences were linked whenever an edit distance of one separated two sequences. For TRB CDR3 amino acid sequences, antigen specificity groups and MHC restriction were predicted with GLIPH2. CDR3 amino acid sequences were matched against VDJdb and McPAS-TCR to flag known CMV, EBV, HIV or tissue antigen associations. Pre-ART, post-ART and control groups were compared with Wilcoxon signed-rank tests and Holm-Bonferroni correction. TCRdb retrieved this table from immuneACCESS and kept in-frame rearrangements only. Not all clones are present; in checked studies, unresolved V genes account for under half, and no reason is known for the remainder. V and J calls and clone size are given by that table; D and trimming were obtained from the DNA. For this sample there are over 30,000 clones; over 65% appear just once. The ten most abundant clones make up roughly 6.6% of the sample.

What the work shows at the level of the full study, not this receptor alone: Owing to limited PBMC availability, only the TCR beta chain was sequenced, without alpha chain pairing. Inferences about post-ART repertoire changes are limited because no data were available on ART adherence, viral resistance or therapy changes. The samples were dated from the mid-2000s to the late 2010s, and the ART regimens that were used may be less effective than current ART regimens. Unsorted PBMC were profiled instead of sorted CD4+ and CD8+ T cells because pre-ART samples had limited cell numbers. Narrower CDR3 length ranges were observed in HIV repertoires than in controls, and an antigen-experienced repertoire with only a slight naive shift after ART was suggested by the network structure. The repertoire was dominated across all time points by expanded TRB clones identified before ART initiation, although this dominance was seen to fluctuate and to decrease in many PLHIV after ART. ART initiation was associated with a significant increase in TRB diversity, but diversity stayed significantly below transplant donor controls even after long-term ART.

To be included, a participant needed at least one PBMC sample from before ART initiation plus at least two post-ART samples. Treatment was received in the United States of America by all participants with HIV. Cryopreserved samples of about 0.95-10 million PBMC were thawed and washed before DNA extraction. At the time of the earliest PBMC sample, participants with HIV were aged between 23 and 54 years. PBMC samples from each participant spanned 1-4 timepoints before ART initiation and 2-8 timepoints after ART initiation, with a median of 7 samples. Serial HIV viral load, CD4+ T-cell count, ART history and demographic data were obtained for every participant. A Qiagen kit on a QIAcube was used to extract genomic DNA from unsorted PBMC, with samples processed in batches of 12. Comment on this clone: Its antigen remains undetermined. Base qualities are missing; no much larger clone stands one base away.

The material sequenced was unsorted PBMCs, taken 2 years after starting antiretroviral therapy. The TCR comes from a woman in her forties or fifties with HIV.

The CDR3 region reads CAASHGDSSTDTQYF. The nucleotide sequence reads as follows: TGTGCCGCCAGTCATGGCGACAGTAGCACAGATACGCAGTATTTT. The V and J segments used are TRBV2 and TRBJ2-3, and the D gene may be TRBD1, 5 bases matching. CDR1 is given as SNHLY and CDR2 as FYNNEI, both from the germline V gene. Reading from cysteine to phenylalanine, the CDR3 counts 15 amino acids. The kept DNA is CDR3 alone, 45 bases in frame from the first base. Trimming at the junction amounts to 11 bases on V and 0 bases on J, and the germline ends lie 18 bases apart.